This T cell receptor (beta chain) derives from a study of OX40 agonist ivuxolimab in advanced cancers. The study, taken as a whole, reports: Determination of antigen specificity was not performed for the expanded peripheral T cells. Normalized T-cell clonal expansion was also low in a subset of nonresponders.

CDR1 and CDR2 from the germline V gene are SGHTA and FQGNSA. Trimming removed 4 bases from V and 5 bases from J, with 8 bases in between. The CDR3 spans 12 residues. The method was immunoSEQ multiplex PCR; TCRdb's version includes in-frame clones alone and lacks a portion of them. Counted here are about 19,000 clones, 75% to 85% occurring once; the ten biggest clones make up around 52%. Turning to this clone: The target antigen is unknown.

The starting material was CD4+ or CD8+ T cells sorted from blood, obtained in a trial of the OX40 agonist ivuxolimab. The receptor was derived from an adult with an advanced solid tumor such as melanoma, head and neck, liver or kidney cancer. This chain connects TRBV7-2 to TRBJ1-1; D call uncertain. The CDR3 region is CASSWVGTEAFF. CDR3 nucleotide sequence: TGTGCCAGCAGCTGGGTTGGAACTGAAGCTTTCTTT.